This TCR beta chain is drawn from a study of beta chain features in type 1 diabetes. Study-level results: Shortening that was moderate but significant affected the TCRB CDR3s of Type 1 diabetes patients in all four CD4+ subsets.

Per the germline V gene, CDR1 is SGHVS and CDR2 is FQNEAQ. The CDR3 loop spans 13 amino acids. V lost 0 bases, J lost 9 bases, and 9 bases lay in between. Note on this clone: Antigen: not known.

Since all of the isolated RNA was reverse transcribed, expressed TCRB transcripts were what got sequenced. Using immunoSEQ multiplex PCR, the repertoire was profiled, and TCRdb retains in-frame clones only, with some absent. The data contain about 290,000 clones, roughly 8% of them singletons. This clonotype originated in a woman under 30 in good health. This chain uses TRBV7-8 with TRBJ2-1; D is unresolved. Sequencing used central memory CD4+ T cells from blood. The CDR3 loop is CASSLAHDIEQFF. CDR3 bases: TGTGCCAGCAGCTTAGCGCACGACATTGAGCAGTTCTTC.